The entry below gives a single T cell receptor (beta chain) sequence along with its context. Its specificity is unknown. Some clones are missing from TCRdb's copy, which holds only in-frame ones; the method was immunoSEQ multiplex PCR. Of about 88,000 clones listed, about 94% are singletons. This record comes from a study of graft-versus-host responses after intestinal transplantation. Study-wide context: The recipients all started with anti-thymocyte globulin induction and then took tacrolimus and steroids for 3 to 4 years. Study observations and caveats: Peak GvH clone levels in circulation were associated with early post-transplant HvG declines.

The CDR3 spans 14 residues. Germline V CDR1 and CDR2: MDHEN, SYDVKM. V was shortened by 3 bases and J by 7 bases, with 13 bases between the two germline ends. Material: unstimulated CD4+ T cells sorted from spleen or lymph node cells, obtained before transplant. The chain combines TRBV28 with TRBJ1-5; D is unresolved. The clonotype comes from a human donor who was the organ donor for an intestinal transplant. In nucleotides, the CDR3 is TGTGCCAGCAGTTTGGTCCAGGAGATCCAGCCCCAGCATTTT. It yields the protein CASSLVQEIQPQHF.